This passage covers 15 T cell receptor beta chains from one sample sequenced in a study of T-cell memory formation after mild COVID-19. TCRdb re-called the 5' RACE reads through MiXCR, storing one row per CDR3 protein. The sample includes over 400,000 distinct CDR3 sequences, about 25% seen only once; the top ten take roughly 13%. What was sequenced was PBMCs or a T cell subset sorted from them (not recorded which). These receptors originate from an adult woman who had mild COVID-19 (a few samples of this study predate the infection). Cell type and time point are not known.

This clonotype has only a few counts. This chain connects TRBV29-1 to TRBJ1-2, with D unclear. With 4 bases removed from V and 8 bases from J, the gap between germline ends came to 11 bases. This CDR3 has 11 residues. Germline-derived CDR1 and CDR2 are SQVTM and ANQGSEA. Here the CDR3 DNA reads TGCAGCGTTGGAGGGCTCGGAGGCTACACCTTC. As protein: CSVGGLGGYTF.

The J gene is TRBJ1-1, the V gene TRBV7-9; a possible D gene is TRBD1 (6 bases). The CDR3 consists of 15 residues. CDR1 SEHNR and CDR2 FQNEAQ come from the germline V gene (reference sequence). V lost 8 bases to trimming and J lost 0 bases, with 16 bases between them. CDR3 in DNA: TGTGCCAGCGCGAGCAGGGGATCAATGAACACTGAAGCTTTCTTT. Its protein is CASASRGSMNTEAFF.

The sample holds a few counts of this clonotype. The rearrangement links TRBV7-8 to TRBJ2-1; 9 nucleotides line up with TRBD2. V shed 5 bases and J 2 bases; nucleotides not matched to a gene: 10. Germline CDR1 reads SGHVS; CDR2 reads FQNEAQ. The CDR3 totals 17 residues. CDR3 residues: CASSPGGASGTYNEQFF. The CDR3 nucleotides are TGTGCCAGCAGCCCGGGAGGGGCTAGCGGGACCTACAATGAGCAGTTCTTC.

In its sample, this clonotype was seen a few times. The rearrangement uses TRBV10-3 and TRBJ2-5; D is perhaps TRBD2 (6 bases). CDR1 is ENHRY, CDR2 SYGVKD, per germline. The V gene lost 1 base and the J gene lost 5 bases, with 14 bases spanning the gap. The CDR3 extends over 15 amino acids. CDR3: CAISEYGTPRETQYF. The CDR3 region has the DNA TGTGCCATCAGTGAGTACGGGACTCCCAGGGAGACCCAGTACTTC.

The gene calls are TRBV5-6 and TRBJ2-3; 7 bases align to TRBD1. Germline V CDR1 and CDR2: SGHDT, YYEEEE. The length of the CDR3 is 17 residues. The ends lost 0 bases at V and 4 bases at J; junction bases unmatched: 11. The CDR3 nucleotides read TGTGCCAGCAGCTTGGTCGTTCTTAGGGGGCGGTCAGATACGCAGTATTTT. Translated: CASSLVVLRGRSDTQYF.

This clonotype was detected a few times. The V and J genes are TRBV6-6 and TRBJ2-3; 12 positions match TRBD1. Germline V gene data show CDR1 as MNHNY and CDR2 as SVGAGI (reference sequence). Trimming took 4 bases from V and 5 from J; bases not matched to a gene: 10. This CDR3 has 17 amino acids. The DNA of the CDR3 is TGTGCCAGCAGTTTTCCCCGGGACAGGGGGCGCGTAGATACGCAGTATTTT. This translates into CASSFPRDRGRVDTQYF.

This clonotype has more than one count but fewer than ten. The chain's CDR3 is CSAQGGKRDTQYF. As DNA, the CDR3 is TGCAGTGCCCAAGGGGGCAAGCGAGATACGCAGTATTTT. J is TRBJ2-3 and V is TRBV20-1, with TRBD1 matching over 7 bases. The CDR3 contains 13 residues. V was clipped by 6 bases and J by 5 bases; unmatched bases: 8. CDR1 is DFQATT, CDR2 SNEGSKA, per germline (reference sequence).

This sequence joins TRBV10-3 and TRBJ2-2; 12 bases map to TRBD2. V was clipped by 4 bases and J by 1 base; unmatched bases: 4. The CDR3 runs 17 residues. CDR1 is ENHRY, CDR2 SYGVKD, per germline. CDR3 coding DNA: TGTGCCATCAGTGTACTAGCGGGGGGCCTGAACACCGGGGAGCTGTTTTTT. This translates into CAISVLAGGLNTGELFF.

This clonotype appeared a few times. The J gene is TRBJ2-1, the V gene TRBV29-1; D may be TRBD2 (6 bases). CDR3 length: 13 residues. CDR1 is SQVTM, CDR2 ANQGSEA, per germline. Trimming took off 7 bases at V and 1 base at J, with 11 bases between the two ends. This CDR3 is CSALADSYNEQFF. CDR3 bases: TGCAGCGCATTAGCGGATTCCTACAATGAGCAGTTCTTC.

The chain carries TRBV28 and TRBJ2-7; D unclear. Trimming removed 6 bases from V and 5 bases from J, with 8 bases in between. Germline V gives CDR1 MDHEN, CDR2 SYDVKM. There are 11 residues in the CDR3. The CDR3 is CASSKIDEQYF. CDR3 nucleotides: TGTGCCAGCAGCAAGATTGACGAGCAGTACTTC.

There are a few counts of this clonotype. This chain joins TRBV6-2 or TRBV6-3 and TRBJ1-4, with D hard to call. Germline CDR1 reads MNHEY; CDR2 reads SVGEGT. V lost 2 bases and J 10 bases, leaving 17 bases between the germline ends. There are 15 residues in the CDR3. CDR3 sequence reads: CASSYHNSGSGKLFF. CDR3 coding DNA: TGTGCCAGCAGTTACCATAATTCCGGATCCGGAAAACTGTTTTTT.

At least ten counts were recorded for this clonotype. The chain has TRBV27 and TRBJ1-1; D remains unclear. V lost 6 bases to trimming and J lost 1 base, with 9 bases between them. Germline assignment: CDR1 MNHEY and CDR2 SMNVEV (reference sequence). The CDR3 contains 13 residues. In DNA form, the CDR3 reads TGTGCCAGCAGCCGCCTCGGGAACACTGAAGCTTTCTTT. This sequence encodes CASSRLGNTEAFF.

The chain combines TRBV18 with TRBJ2-7; possibly TRBD1 for D (6 bases). V shed 2 bases and J shed 5 bases, with 13 bases lying between them. Germline values: CDR1 KGHSH, CDR2 LQKENI. The CDR3 has 14 residues. This CDR3 reads CASSPAAQGHEQYF. The CDR3 coding sequence is TGTGCCAGCTCACCAGCAGCACAGGGCCACGAGCAGTACTTC.

This clonotype showed up many times. The genes are TRBV6-1 and TRBJ2-7, with 8 nucleotides matching TRBD1. Germline V gene data show CDR1 as MNHNS and CDR2 as SASEGT. The CDR3 sequence is 14 residues long. The V segment lost 5 bases and the J segment 7 bases; nucleotides outside the gene matches: 10. CDR3 DNA: TGTGCCAGCAGTCTACACGGACAGGGATGGGAGCAGTACTTC. Protein product: CASSLHGQGWEQYF.

This clonotype was recorded a few times. The chain couples TRBV7-3 to TRBJ2-3; 11 nucleotides agree with TRBD2. CDR3 length: 17 amino acids. Unmatched junction bases numbered 10, after V lost 4 bases and J lost 4 bases. The germline V gene encodes CDR1 SGHTA and CDR2 FQGTGA. The CDR3 reads CASSSGLSGGAADTQYF. The CDR3 coding sequence is TGTGCCAGCAGCTCGGGCCTTAGCGGGGGGGCCGCAGATACGCAGTATTTT.